The clone carrying this T cell receptor beta chain was observed a handful of times. J lost 3 bases, V lost 4 bases, and 6 bases had no gene match. In germline, CDR1 is SQVTM, CDR2 ANQGSEA. The CDR3 length is 15 residues. The source of the sample is a study of response to subunit inactivated influenza vaccine. TCRdb independently ran MiXCR on the RT-PCR reads; one entry per CDR3 protein. This sample has over 750,000 distinct CDR3 sequences, with roughly 20% found just once. Sequencing used PBMCs from blood, obtained roughly 5 days after vaccination. The chain is built from TRBV29-1 and TRBJ2-1; 10 nucleotides match TRBD2. This receptor was obtained from a man aged 50 to 59 who received an inactivated influenza vaccine. This chain's CDR3 is CSVALTSGVYNEQFF. The CDR3 DNA reads TGCAGCGTTGCCCTTACTAGCGGGGTCTACAATGAGCAGTTCTTC.